This is a list of T cell receptor beta chains from one sample in a study of blood T cell repertoires in COVID-19. Generated by immunoSEQ multiplex PCR, the TCRdb table keeps only in-frame clones and is missing some. This sample carries hundreds of thousands of clones, 89% of them seen once, and the ten largest clones take 3.5% to 4.5%. The source material was PBMCs or T cells enriched from blood (not recorded which). The receptors here all came from a woman in her 30s with acute COVID-19. CDR3s include the opening cysteine and the closing phenylalanine or tryptophan. Each record gives: clone size, D gene, V gene, J gene, CDR3 protein, CDR3 DNA. A D gene is named only where the DNA matches it firmly. Where a row states a size, it is once, few, many or the class of an expanded clone; other rows omit it.

.	.	TRBV3-1/TRBV3-2	TRBJ2-7	CASSQGVTEQYF	TGTGCCAGCAGCCAAGGAGTAACCGAGCAGTACTTC
.	.	TRBV19	TRBJ1-2	CASRRETNYGYTF	TGTGCCAGTAGGCGGGAGACTAACTATGGCTACACCTTC
.	TRBD2	TRBV2	TRBJ2-3	CASTPWDRTSGGRTDTQYF	TGTGCCAGCACCCCCTGGGACAGGACTAGCGGGGGGCGCACAGATACGCAGTATTTT
.	TRBD2	TRBV29-1	TRBJ2-7	CSVVAGGSYEQYF	TGCAGCGTTGTAGCGGGGGGATCCTACGAGCAGTACTTC
.	.	TRBV28	TRBJ2-1	CASSRGNEQFF	TGTGCCAGCAGTAGGGGAAATGAGCAGTTCTTC
.	.	TRBV3-1/TRBV3-2	TRBJ1-1	CASSQEGGNTEAFF	TGTGCCAGCAGCCAAGAAGGGGGGAACACTGAAGCTTTCTTT
.	TRBD1	TRBV28	TRBJ2-1	CASSLRTGLNEQFF	TGTGCCAGCAGTTTAAGGACAGGTCTAAATGAGCAGTTCTTC
.	TRBD1	TRBV5-4	TRBJ1-2	CASSVPRRTGGFGYTF	TGTGCCAGCAGCGTCCCCCGTCGGACAGGGGGATTTGGCTACACCTTC
.	TRBD1	TRBV25-1	TRBJ1-5	CASSESGTGNQPQHF	TGTGCCAGCAGTGAATCCGGGACAGGTAATCAGCCCCAGCATTTT
.	.	TRBV14	TRBJ1-1	CASSHWGDTEAFF	TGTGCCAGCAGCCATTGGGGAGACACTGAAGCTTTCTTT
.	TRBD1	TRBV30	TRBJ2-7	CAWSRDRGGEQYF	TGTGCCTGGAGTCGGGACAGGGGGGGCGAGCAGTACTTC
.	.	TRBV4-3	TRBJ1-3	CASSRQIGQIGSGNTIYF	TGCGCCAGCAGCCGACAGATTGGACAGATCGGCTCTGGAAACACCATATATTTT
.	TRBD1	TRBV7-2	TRBJ1-2	CASSLARGQGFNGYTF	TGTGCCAGCAGCTTAGCGAGAGGACAGGGATTTAATGGCTACACCTTC
.	.	TRBV30	TRBJ2-5	CAWRAFPDRVAGTQYF	TGTGCCTGGAGGGCTTTCCCCGACCGGGTTGCGGGGACCCAGTACTTC
.	TRBD1	TRBV18	TRBJ2-4	CASSFLGDRENIQYF	TGTGCCAGCTCATTCCTCGGGGACAGGGAAAACATTCAGTACTTC
.	TRBD1	TRBV5-1	TRBJ1-1	CASSHGTGGTEAFF	TGCGCCAGCAGCCACGGGACAGGGGGCACTGAAGCTTTCTTT
.	.	TRBV6-5	TRBJ2-7	CASSYGQGRVEQYF	TGTGCCAGCAGTTACGGGCAGGGGAGAGTCGAGCAGTACTTC
.	.	TRBV10-1	TRBJ1-6	CASQKVMNSPLHF	TGCGCCAGCCAGAAAGTCATGAATTCACCCCTCCACTTT
.	.	TRBV7-9	TRBJ1-1	CASSLEVQAAFF	TGTGCCAGCAGCTTAGAAGTTCAGGCAGCTTTCTTT
.	.	TRBV30	TRBJ1-1	CAWKKWGGDTEAFF	TGTGCCTGGAAGAAGTGGGGAGGGGACACTGAAGCTTTCTTT
.	.	TRBV3-1/TRBV3-2	TRBJ1-1	CASSRGLPENTEAFF	TGTGCCAGCAGCCGTGGACTGCCGGAGAACACTGAAGCTTTCTTT
.	TRBD2	TRBV28	TRBJ2-5	CASSFLRAAAGVQYF	TGTGCCAGCAGTTTCCTACGGGCGGCGGCGGGGGTCCAGTACTTC
once	.	TRBV4-3	TRBJ2-2	CASSQGGGDTGELFF	TGCGCCAGCAGCCAAGGGGGGGGCGACACCGGGGAGCTGTTTTTT
.	.	TRBV5-1	TRBJ1-2	CASSTGQRANYGYTF	TGCGCCAGCAGCACAGGACAGAGGGCTAACTATGGCTACACCTTC
.	TRBD2	TRBV19	TRBJ2-3	CASRGGRPDTQYF	TGTGCCAGTCGGGGGGGTCGCCCAGATACGCAGTATTTT
.	TRBD1	TRBV24-1	TRBJ2-3	CATSDLRDRSRDTQYF	TGTGCCACCAGTGATTTGAGGGACAGGTCTCGAGATACGCAGTATTTT
.	.	TRBV4-2	TRBJ1-2	CASSPEVTAYGLGYTF	TGTGCCAGCAGCCCCGAGGTGACAGCCTACGGGCTTGGCTACACCTTC
once	.	TRBV5-6	TRBJ2-1	CASSPTVGYNEQFF	TGTGCCAGCAGCCCCACAGTCGGATACAATGAGCAGTTCTTC